One and the same sample provided the 32 T cell receptor beta chains below, sequenced in a study of read filtering for tumor transcriptome and immune sequencing (dated by TCRdb to the early 2020s). TCRdb names Illumina HiSeq 4000 as the instrument used. TCR libraries were built from about 400 ng RNA with the Immunoverse kit, using molecular barcoded adaptors covering alpha/delta and beta/gamma chains. TCRdb cleaned the public reads at Q25 with fastp, built clones with MiXCR and kept in-frame beta chains. Every entry covers one CDR3 protein and lists the most common genes and DNA from its rows. In this sample the table shows about 90,000 distinct CDR3 sequences, approximately 13% of which occur a single time. Clones ranked in the top ten supply 14% to 15% of the sample. Sequences were obtained from a population of CD138-negative cells sorted from bone marrow. The cell subset or site label corresponds to: bone marrow mononuclear cells depleted of CD138+ plasma/myeloma cells by negative magnetic selection. Receptors originate from a donor aged 40 or older with multiple myeloma.

There are many counts of this clonotype. This chain uses TRBV19 with TRBJ1-5, with D uncertain. Germline V gene lookup returns CDR1 LNHDA and CDR2 SQIVND (reference sequence). The CDR3 totals 14 residues. The V end was cut by 5 bases, the J end by 0 bases, with 8 bases between. This CDR3 reads CASSEEISNQPQHF. CDR3 sequence (DNA): TGTGCCAGTAGTGAGGAGATTAGCAATCAGCCCCAGCATTTT.

The table lists this clonotype with many counts. The rearrangement joins TRBV5-1 to TRBJ1-4; unclear D gene. Per the germline V gene, CDR1 is SGHRS and CDR2 is YFSETQ. The V end was cut by 1 base, the J end by 8 bases, with 18 bases between. This CDR3 is 16 amino acids long. This CDR3 reads CASSLSLDHTREKLFF. The CDR3 bases are TGCGCCAGCAGCTTGTCGCTGGACCACACCCGGGAAAAACTGTTTTTT.

This chain connects TRBV7-2 to TRBJ2-1; 10 nucleotides align to TRBD2. After removal of 2 bases from V and 9 bases from J, the junction contained 4 bases not matched to a gene. The germline V gene encodes CDR1 SGHTA and CDR2 FQGNSA. The CDR3 totals 14 residues. CDR3 nucleotides: TGTGCCAGCAGCTTACGGATAGCGGGAGGTGAGCAGTTCTTC. Encoded protein: CASSLRIAGGEQFF. The full variable domain, completed using reference TRBV7-2 and TRBJ2-1, is GAGVSQSPSNKVTEKGKDVELRCDPISGHTALYWYRQSLGQGLEFLIYFQGNSAPDKSGLPSDRFSAERTGGSVSTLTIQRTQQEDSAVYLCASSLRIAGGEQFFGPGTRLTVL.

The chain uses TRBV4-2 and TRBJ2-3; unclear D gene. The V end lost 1 base, the J end lost 0 bases, and 2 bases lay between the germline ends. Germline assignment: CDR1 LGHNA and CDR2 YNFKEQ. This CDR3 region has 13 residues. CDR3 amino acids: CASSQGSTDTQYF. In DNA form, the CDR3 reads TGTGCCAGCAGCCAAGGAAGCACAGATACGCAGTATTTT.

This clonotype showed up just a few times. V and J are TRBV7-9 and TRBJ2-1, with 8 positions matching TRBD1. The CDR3 has 11 amino acids. The trim removed 10 bases at V and 12 bases at J, leaving 8 bases unmatched. The germline V gene has CDR1 SEHNR and CDR2 FQNEAQ (reference sequence). The CDR3 DNA follows: TGTGCCATTGGACAGGGCCCGAGGCAGTTCTTC. Amino acid sequence: CAIGQGPRQFF.

The chain employs TRBV19 and TRBJ2-3; tentatively, D is TRBD1 (5 bases). Germline V CDR1 and CDR2: LNHDA, SQIVND (reference sequence). There are 14 residues in the CDR3. The V gene lost 4 bases and the J gene lost 8 bases, with 16 bases spanning the gap. CDR3 DNA: TGTGCCAGTAGTAAAACAGGTCTGGATCGTACGCAGTATTTT. Amino acid sequence: CASSKTGLDRTQYF.

This clonotype has a count of ten or more. V gene TRBV6-6 combines with J gene TRBJ2-7; no firm D call. The CDR3 sequence is 13 residues long. V lost 6 bases and J lost 8, with 17 bases in between. Germline assignment: CDR1 MNHNY and CDR2 SVGAGI (reference sequence). The CDR3 DNA is TGTGCCAGCAGCATCAACGAACGGGTGCAGCAGTACTTC. Translated, it gives CASSINERVQQYF.

In this sample, this clonotype turned up many times. The rearrangement joins TRBV7-9 to TRBJ1-5; D not certain. The CDR3 totals 15 residues. Germline assignment: CDR1 SEHNR and CDR2 FQNEAQ (reference sequence). The V and J ends lost 2 bases and 3 bases respectively, with 11 bases between them. Here the CDR3 reads CASSLSGGFNQPQHF. In DNA form, the CDR3 reads TGTGCCAGCAGCTTATCGGGCGGGTTCAATCAGCCCCAGCATTTT.

This clonotype was picked up many times. The chain has TRBV4-1 and TRBJ2-1; 13 nucleotides line up with TRBD2. The CDR3 is 17 amino acids. The trim removed 4 bases at V and 4 bases at J, leaving 7 bases unmatched. Germline assignment: CDR1 MGHRA and CDR2 YSYEKL. The CDR3, as DNA: TGCGCCAGCAGCCCCGTCGGACTAGCGGGAGCTTACAATGAGCAGTTCTTC. Amino acid sequence: CASSPVGLAGAYNEQFF.

There are many counts of this clonotype. The chain employs TRBV5-1 and TRBJ2-7; 8 nucleotides agree with TRBD2. Trimming at V came to 4 bases and at J to 2 bases, leaving 5 bases not matched to a gene. There are 14 residues in the CDR3. The V gene's germline CDR1 is SGHRS and CDR2 YFSETQ. The CDR3 is CASSPTSETYEQYF. The DNA for the CDR3 is TGCGCCAGCAGCCCGACTAGCGAGACCTACGAGCAGTACTTC.

This clonotype was observed many times. CDR3 sequence reads: CSTGSSYEQYF. CDR3 nucleotides: TGCAGCACTGGGAGTTCCTACGAGCAGTACTTC. The V call is TRBV29-1, the J call TRBJ2-7; D may be TRBD2 (5 bases). Germline-derived CDR1 and CDR2 are SQVTM and ANQGSEA. V lost 8 bases, J lost 1 base, and 9 bases lay in between. This CDR3 is built from 11 residues.

As concerns this clonotype: This could be a read error, since a much larger clone is one nucleotide away. The CDR3 is CAGSSGTVRNEQYF. The CDR3 region has the DNA TGTGCCGGCAGCTCCGGGACAGTTCGTAACGAGCAGTACTTC. J is TRBJ2-7 and V is TRBV6-1, with 7 nucleotides matching TRBD1. CDR3 length equals 14 residues. Germline lookup yields CDR1 MNHNS and CDR2 SASEGT.

This sequence joins TRBV20-1 and TRBJ2-1; 8 bases align to TRBD1. The CDR3 spans 13 residues. The V gene's germline CDR1 is DFQATT and CDR2 SNEGSKA (reference sequence). CDR3 loop: CSWSGTGGVEQFF. CDR3 DNA sequence: TGCAGCTGGAGTGGGACAGGTGGTGTTGAGCAGTTCTTC.

This clonotype has ten or more counts. The gene calls are TRBV10-3 and TRBJ2-1; D unclear. Germline V gene lookup returns CDR1 ENHRY and CDR2 SYGVKD. The CDR3 runs to 11 residues. Trimming stripped 8 bases from V and 3 bases from J, with 5 bases between. The DNA for the CDR3 is TGTGCCATCGGGGACTACAATGAGCAGTTCTTC. It is translated as CAIGDYNEQFF.

This clonotype was counted only a few times. The V call is TRBV9, the J call TRBJ2-1; D not resolved. V was clipped by 0 bases and J by 4 bases, with 5 bases between them. There are 13 residues in the CDR3. The V gene's germline CDR1 is SGDLS and CDR2 YYNGEE. The CDR3, as DNA: TGTGCCAGCAGCGTAGTAGGTTACAATGAGCAGTTCTTC. This sequence encodes CASSVVGYNEQFF.

This clonotype has ten or more counts. The chain has TRBV7-3 and TRBJ2-3; no clear D. This CDR3 is built from 13 residues. Per germline, CDR1 SGHTA and CDR2 FQGTGA. V was shortened by 4 bases and J by 6 bases, with 11 bases between the two germline ends. The CDR3, as DNA: TGTGCCAGCAGCTCATCTTTATTGGATACGCAGTATTTT. Translated: CASSSSLLDTQYF.

This clonotype was counted many times. The chain combines TRBV20-1 with TRBJ2-5; D call uncertain. V dropped 3 bases and J dropped 5 bases, with 19 bases sitting between them. This CDR3 region has 15 residues. Germline V gives CDR1 DFQATT, CDR2 SNEGSKA (reference sequence). The CDR3 here is CSARRLGPPLETQYF. CDR3 nucleotide sequence: TGCAGTGCTAGGCGGTTAGGGCCCCCTCTGGAGACCCAGTACTTC.

This clonotype was counted ten times or more. This chain connects TRBV7-3 to TRBJ2-3; D may correspond to TRBD1 or TRBD2 (5 bases each). V lost 5 bases to trimming and J lost 3 bases, with 9 bases between them. The CDR3 totals 13 residues. CDR1 SGHTA and CDR2 FQGTGA come from the germline V gene. CDR3 nucleotide sequence: TGTGCCAGCAGCCTGGGACGGACAGATACGCAGTATTTT. Translating gives CASSLGRTDTQYF. Full variable domain (outside the CDR3, taken from reference TRBV7-3 and TRBJ2-3): GAGVSQTPSNKVTEKGKYVELRCDPISGHTALYWYRQSLGQGPEFLIYFQGTGAADDSGLPNDRFFAVRPEGSVSTLKIQRTERGDSAVYLCASSLGRTDTQYFGPGTRLTVL.

This clonotype came up many times. DNA for the CDR3: TGTGCCAGTAACCCCAACCAGGGAAACATTCAGTACTTC. It specifies CASNPNQGNIQYF. The chain carries TRBV19 and TRBJ2-4; possible D gene TRBD1, 5 bases. Germline lookup yields CDR1 LNHDA and CDR2 SQIVND (reference sequence). This CDR3 spans 13 amino acids. V gave up 7 bases and J gave up 6 bases, with 13 bases separating them.

This clonotype has a count of ten or more. The V and J genes are TRBV5-1 and TRBJ2-1; the D gene is possibly TRBD1 (5 bases). The germline gives CDR1 SGHRS, CDR2 YFSETQ. V was trimmed by 0 bases and J by 1 base, leaving 5 bases between them. The CDR3 covers 14 residues. DNA of the CDR3: TGCGCCAGCAGCTTGGGACAGTCCTACAATGAGCAGTTCTTC. Translated: CASSLGQSYNEQFF.

This clonotype showed up many times. The chain combines TRBV7-2 with TRBJ2-5, with TRBD2 identical over 8 bases. With 3 bases clipped from V and 7 bases from J, the junction kept 10 bases outside the gene matches. This CDR3 is built from 15 residues. Germline V gene lookup returns CDR1 SGHTA and CDR2 FQGNSA. As DNA, the CDR3 is TGTGCCAGCAGCTTCGCGGGGGGCGGGAGCGGGACCCAGTACTTC. This gives the protein CASSFAGGGSGTQYF.

This clonotype was counted a few times. The chain uses TRBV6-1 and TRBJ1-6; no reliable D call. Looked up from germline, CDR1 is MNHNS and CDR2 is SASEGT. Trimming removed 7 bases from V and 5 bases from J, with 12 bases in between. This CDR3 comprises 14 residues. The CDR3 DNA sequence: TGTGCCAGCATATTCGGGCTAGATAATTCACCCCTCCACTTT. The encoded protein is CASIFGLDNSPLHF.

This clonotype was seen at least ten times. The chain employs TRBV5-1 and TRBJ2-1; TRBD2 is a possible D gene (6 bases). V lost 1 base to trimming and J lost 1 base, with 12 bases between them. Germline V gene data show CDR1 as SGHRS and CDR2 as YFSETQ. The CDR3 totals 16 residues. This chain's CDR3 is CASSLSSGSSYNEQFF. Here the CDR3 DNA reads TGCGCCAGCAGCTTGAGTAGCGGATCTTCCTACAATGAGCAGTTCTTC. Supplemented by reference TRBV5-1 and TRBJ2-1, the full variable domain reads KAGVTQTPRYLIKTRGQQVTLSCSPISGHRSVSWYQQTPGQGLQFLFEYFSETQRNKGNFPGRFSGRQFSNSRSEMNVSTLELGDSALYLCASSLSSGSSYNEQFFGPGTRLTVL.

This clonotype has ten or more counts. The chain has TRBV5-1 and TRBJ2-5; D gene ambiguous. Trimming stripped 4 bases from V and 5 bases from J, with 12 bases between. CDR1 is SGHRS and CDR2 is YFSETQ in the germline V gene. This CDR3 has 13 residues. The chain's CDR3 is CASSVRARETQYF. Written as DNA, the CDR3 is TGCGCCAGCAGCGTTCGGGCTCGGGAGACCCAGTACTTC. Complete variable domain (other parts from reference TRBV5-1 and TRBJ2-5): KAGVTQTPRYLIKTRGQQVTLSCSPISGHRSVSWYQQTPGQGLQFLFEYFSETQRNKGNFPGRFSGRQFSNSRSEMNVSTLELGDSALYLCASSVRARETQYFGPGTRLLVL.

The sample holds many counts of this clonotype. The chain combines TRBV10-3 with TRBJ2-5; no reliable D call. This CDR3 region has 12 residues. V was trimmed by 10 bases and J by 1 base, leaving 10 bases between them. Germline CDR1 reads ENHRY; CDR2 reads SYGVKD. CDR3 sequence: CATGTFQETQYF. CDR3 coding DNA: TGTGCCACCGGTACCTTCCAAGAGACCCAGTACTTC.

This clonotype was counted many times. The genes are TRBV19 and TRBJ1-5; possibly TRBD1 for D (5 bases). The V and J ends lost 5 bases and 0 bases respectively, with 11 bases between them. The CDR3 spans 15 residues. CDR1 is LNHDA, CDR2 SQIVND, per germline (reference sequence). The DNA for the CDR3 is TGTGCCAGTAGTCTCGACAGCTATAGCAATCAGCCCCAGCATTTT. This codes for CASSLDSYSNQPQHF.

The chain couples TRBV7-9 to TRBJ2-3; 8 positions match TRBD2. CDR1 SEHNR and CDR2 FQNEAQ come from the germline V gene (reference sequence). The CDR3 loop spans 15 amino acids. V gave up 7 bases and J gave up 3 bases; unmatched junction bases: 9. CDR3 region: CASTPPGGRTDTQYF. The CDR3 DNA sequence: TGTGCCAGCACCCCGCCGGGCGGGAGGACAGATACGCAGTATTTT.

This clonotype appeared many times. The chain joins TRBV5-1 to TRBJ1-2; D not resolved. The CDR3 is 14 residues long. The V end was cut by 0 bases, the J end by 2 bases, with 8 bases between. CDR1 SGHRS and CDR2 YFSETQ come from the germline V gene. The CDR3 loop is CASSLARQNYGYTF. DNA for the CDR3: TGCGCCAGCAGCTTGGCCCGCCAAAACTATGGCTACACCTTC.

This clonotype occurred many times. The V gene is TRBV5-1, the J gene TRBJ2-7; D ambiguous. This CDR3 is built from 12 residues. Trimming pared 1 base from V and 4 bases from J, leaving 6 bases between. Per the germline V gene, CDR1 is SGHRS and CDR2 is YFSETQ. The CDR3 DNA is TGCGCCAGCAGCTTGACAGAATACGAGCAGTACTTC. Translation gives CASSLTEYEQYF.

This clonotype has only a few counts. This sequence joins TRBV11-2 and TRBJ2-6; no clear D. The CDR3 length is 16 residues. Trimming left V 3 bases short and J 1 base short, with 10 bases between. Looked up from germline, CDR1 is SGHAT and CDR2 is FQNNGV. CDR3 protein: CASSFNFLSGANVLTF. CDR3 coding DNA: TGTGCCAGCAGCTTTAATTTCCTATCTGGGGCCAACGTCCTGACTTTC. Based on the CDR3 plus reference TRBV11-2 and TRBJ2-6, the full variable domain is EAGVAQSPRYKIIEKRQSVAFWCNPISGHATLYWYQQILGQGPKLLIQFQNNGVVDDSQLPKDRFSAERLKGVDSTLKIQPAKLEDSAVYLCASSFNFLSGANVLTFGAGSRLTVL.

Comment on this clonotype: Being one base from a much bigger clone, this may be a read error. This likely comes from a read error, as the CDR3 has no conserved phenylalanine or tryptophan at its end. This chain connects TRBV2 to TRBJ2-3, with 9 bases that match TRBD1. The V gene's germline CDR1 is SNHLY and CDR2 FYNNEI. V lost 4 bases, J lost 6 bases, and 5 bases stayed unmatched. This CDR3 has 14 amino acids. In DNA form, the CDR3 reads TGTGCCAGCAGTGGGGACAGGGTCCGGGATACGCAGTATCTT. This sequence encodes CASSGDRVRDTQYL.

The chain couples TRBV6-6 to TRBJ1-1; no firm D call. V was clipped by 7 bases and J by 7 bases, with 22 bases between them. The germline gives CDR1 MNHNY, CDR2 SVGAGI (reference sequence). The CDR3 extends over 15 amino acids. DNA of the CDR3: TGTGCCAGCATCAAAGGTGGGCGGTTGAATGTTGAAGCTTTCTTT. As protein: CASIKGGRLNVEAFF.